This is a list of T cell receptor beta chains from one sample in a study of shared clonotypes between healthy human individuals. Clones were sequenced by immunoSEQ multiplex PCR, and TCRdb holds only the in-frame ones, with some missing. The sample consists of a few million clones, just over 90% of them appearing once. Material: naive CD4+ T cells from PBMCs. All receptors come from a man younger than 35 in good health. Some clones in this sample may be carry-over from other donors' samples. Each CDR3 is given with its conserved first and last residue. The D gene is left open where the match is weak. Expanded clones are given a class, and other clones once, few, many or no size at all.

d_call	j_call	v_call	clone_size	cdr3_aa	cdr3_nt
TRBD1	TRBJ2-1	TRBV11-2	-	CASSLGTGGGEQFF	TGTGCCAGCAGCTTAGGGACAGGGGGTGGCGAGCAGTTCTTC
TRBD2	TRBJ2-3	TRBV28	-	CASSWLAGTTDTQYF	TGTGCCAGCAGTTGGCTAGCGGGGACCACAGATACGCAGTATTTT
-	TRBJ1-3	TRBV5-1	-	CASSLGRSVKGYSGNTIYF	TGCGCCAGCAGCTTGGGGCGTTCGGTCAAGGGATACTCTGGAAACACCATATATTTT
-	TRBJ2-1	TRBV5-1	-	CASWGGGNEQFF	TGCGCCAGCTGGGGAGGCGGCAATGAGCAGTTCTTC
TRBD2	TRBJ2-1	TRBV7-2	-	CASSLAGTSGGPYFF	TGTGCCAGCAGCTTAGCCGGGACTAGCGGGGGGCCTTACTTCTTC
TRBD1	TRBJ1-5	TRBV5-8	-	CASNYLYGTGFNQPQHF	TGTGCCAGCAACTACCTTTACGGGACAGGGTTCAATCAGCCCCAGCATTTT
-	TRBJ2-4	TRBV9	-	CASSVVWGVAKNIQYF	TGTGCCAGCAGCGTAGTTTGGGGTGTAGCCAAAAACATTCAGTACTTC
-	TRBJ1-2	TRBV7-2	-	CASSLAARGDYGYTF	TGTGCCAGCAGCTTAGCAGCCAGGGGCGACTATGGCTACACCTTC
TRBD1	TRBJ2-6	TRBV6-5	-	CASRDRVNGANVLTF	TGTGCCAGCAGAGACAGGGTAAACGGGGCCAACGTCCTGACTTTC
-	TRBJ1-1	TRBV2	-	CASSVTANTEAFF	TGTGCCAGCAGTGTGACAGCGAACACTGAAGCTTTCTTT
-	TRBJ1-1	TRBV7-9	-	CASSATGIEAFF	TGTGCCAGCAGCGCTACCGGGATTGAAGCTTTCTTT
-	TRBJ1-2	TRBV5-5	once	CASRLTGIPGYTF	TGTGCCAGCAGGCTAACAGGGATTCCAGGCTACACCTTC
TRBD1	TRBJ2-4	TRBV6-1	-	CASSGTGGENIQYF	TGTGCCAGCAGTGGGACAGGGGGCGAAAACATTCAGTACTTC
TRBD2	TRBJ2-3	TRBV19	-	CASTGGRGSTDTQYF	TGTGCCAGTACGGGCGGGAGAGGTAGCACAGATACGCAGTATTTT
-	TRBJ2-7	TRBV5-1	-	CASSLGVRQGGIEQYF	TGCGCCAGCAGCTTGGGAGTTCGGCAGGGGGGGATCGAGCAGTACTTC
-	TRBJ2-7	TRBV7-3	-	CASSLVSGVPYEQYF	TGTGCCAGCAGCTTAGTGTCAGGGGTACCCTACGAGCAGTACTTC
TRBD1	TRBJ1-4	TRBV5-6	-	CASSLGGGTDYEKLFF	TGTGCCAGCAGCTTGGGTGGTGGGACAGATTATGAAAAACTGTTTTTT
-	TRBJ1-3	TRBV7-6	-	CASSLVNRAGNTIYF	TGTGCCAGCAGCTTAGTCAACAGGGCCGGAAACACCATATATTTT
TRBD1	TRBJ2-5	TRBV6-1	-	CASRTGRETQYF	TGTGCCAGCAGGACAGGGAGAGAGACCCAGTACTTC
TRBD1	TRBJ1-1	TRBV28	-	CASSLPGGWTEAFF	TGTGCCAGCAGTTTACCAGGGGGTTGGACTGAAGCTTTCTTT
TRBD2	TRBJ2-2	TRBV7-3	-	CASSSGTRGTGELFF	TGTGCCAGTAGCTCCGGGACTAGAGGTACCGGGGAGCTGTTTTTT
-	TRBJ1-5	TRBV5-8	-	CASSLRGISNQPQHF	TGTGCCAGCAGCTTGAGAGGAATAAGCAATCAGCCCCAGCATTTT
-	TRBJ2-5	TRBV19	once	CASSLAFQETQYF	TGTGCCAGTAGTCTGGCTTTTCAAGAGACCCAGTACTTC
TRBD1	TRBJ1-1	TRBV7-9	-	CASSPRAAGGNTEAFF	TGTGCCAGCAGCCCCCGGGCCGCAGGGGGGAACACTGAAGCTTTCTTT
-	TRBJ1-4	TRBV25-1	once	CASSEYRGSNEKLFF	TGTGCCAGCAGTGAATATCGGGGGAGTAATGAAAAACTGTTTTTT
-	TRBJ1-4	TRBV30	-	CAWEGGANEKLFF	TGTGCCTGGGAAGGGGGGGCTAATGAAAAACTGTTTTTT
-	TRBJ1-5	TRBV7-3	-	CASSLYRNQPQHF	TGTGCCAGCAGCTTGTATAGAAATCAGCCCCAGCATTTT
-	TRBJ1-2	TRBV28	-	CAIARGLGYTF	TGTGCCATTGCGAGGGGCCTTGGCTACACCTTC
TRBD1	TRBJ2-3	TRBV10-3	-	CAISGTGDLSTQYF	TGTGCCATCAGTGGGACAGGGGACCTAAGTACGCAGTATTTT
-	TRBJ1-5	TRBV28	-	CASSLEGSNQPQHF	TGTGCCAGCAGTTTAGAAGGGAGCAATCAGCCCCAGCATTTT
-	TRBJ2-3	TRBV25-1	-	CASSGQGWVLPDTQYF	TGTGCCAGCAGTGGTCAAGGGTGGGTTCTGCCAGATACGCAGTATTTT